A single sample is the source of the 9 T cell receptor beta chains below, sequenced in a study of T cell responses to AZD1222 COVID-19 vaccine. Assay used: immunoSEQ multiplex PCR; TCRdb lists only in-frame clones, some missing. This table holds over 100,000 clones, roughly nine tenths found once. The specimen was peripheral blood, collected on day 0 of AZD1222 vaccination. The receptor source for this set is an adult in good health.

The sample holds a few counts of this clone. The chain uses TRBV9 and TRBJ2-5; the D gene is possibly TRBD1 (6 bases). The V gene's germline CDR1 is SGDLS and CDR2 YYNGEE. The CDR3 length is 15 residues. V was trimmed by 4 bases and J by 5 bases, leaving 18 bases between them. The CDR3: CASSPRTASGETQYF. In nucleotides, the CDR3 is TGTGCCAGCAGCCCCCGGACAGCCTCGGGGGAGACCCAGTACTTC.

The J gene is TRBJ2-1, the V gene TRBV10-1; 12 nucleotides agree with TRBD1. CDR1 and CDR2 from the germline V gene are WNHNN and SYGVQD (reference sequence). With V trimmed by 0 bases and J by 2 bases, 8 bases remained unmatched. The CDR3 runs to 19 residues. The CDR3 region has the DNA TGCGCCAGCAGTGAGTCGCTGGGACAGGGGGCGGCAGCCTACAATGAGCAGTTCTTC. Translating gives CASSESLGQGAAAYNEQFF.

In DNA, the CDR3 is TGCGCCAGCAGCCCCGAAGAGGGAAACACCATATATTTT. It codes for CASSPEEGNTIYF. This chain uses TRBV4-3 with TRBJ1-3; D is unclear. Trimming pared 4 bases from V and 4 bases from J, leaving 8 bases between. CDR1 and CDR2 from the germline V gene are LGHNA and YSLEER. The CDR3 runs to 13 residues.

The CDR3 sequence is CAISEGPQGSNYGYTF. The CDR3 nucleotides read TGTGCCATCAGTGAGGGGCCCCAGGGGAGTAACTATGGCTACACCTTC. V gene TRBV10-3 combines with J gene TRBJ1-2; D is perhaps TRBD1 (6 bases). The CDR3 has 16 residues. V shed 2 bases and J shed 1 base, with 14 bases lying between them. Germline loops: CDR1 ENHRY, CDR2 SYGVKD.

The genes are TRBV19 and TRBJ2-2; D is ambiguous. Germline loops: CDR1 LNHDA, CDR2 SQIVND (reference sequence). This CDR3 has 14 residues. V was pared by 2 bases and J by 6 bases, with 10 bases between. CDR3 protein: CASSILPGPGELFF. CDR3 nucleotide sequence: TGTGCCAGTAGTATACTACCAGGCCCCGGGGAGCTGTTTTTT.

V gene TRBV6-5 combines with J gene TRBJ1-2, with D uncertain. V gave up 6 bases and J gave up 0 bases, with 8 bases separating them. The CDR3 is 13 residues long. The germline V gene has CDR1 MNHEY and CDR2 SVGAGI. The CDR3 loop reads CASRKGANYGYTF. The CDR3 nucleotides read TGTGCCAGCAGAAAGGGAGCTAACTATGGCTACACCTTC.

The chain links TRBV11-2 to TRBJ2-1; unclear D gene. CDR3 length equals 14 residues. Per the germline V gene, CDR1 is SGHAT and CDR2 is FQNNGV. Trimming shortened V by 1 base and J by 1 base, and 5 bases separated the two germline ends. CDR3 sequence (DNA): TGTGCCAGCAGCTTAGCGGTTTCCTACAATGAGCAGTTCTTC. Its translation is CASSLAVSYNEQFF.

The J gene is TRBJ1-1, the V gene TRBV12-3 or TRBV12-4, with unresolved D. Trimming took off 7 bases at V and 0 bases at J, with 9 bases between the two ends. This CDR3 is built from 13 residues. The CDR3 nucleotides read TGTGCCAGCAAAAAACAGCTGAACACTGAAGCTTTCTTT. Its protein is CASKKQLNTEAFF.

In its sample, this clone was seen a few times. The chain has TRBV5-1 and TRBJ2-6; D not resolved. This CDR3 spans 15 amino acids. The V end was cut by 4 bases, the J end by 0 bases, with 8 bases between. CDR1 SGHRS and CDR2 YFSETQ come from the germline V gene. The CDR3 coding sequence is TGCGCCAGCAGCGTGGGCAGCTCTGGGGCCAACGTCCTGACTTTC. Amino acids: CASSVGSSGANVLTF.